This T cell receptor beta chain came from a study of glioma-infiltrating T cells after dendritic cell vaccination. Study at large: Patients received three intradermal dendritic cell vaccine injections at biweekly intervals.

Study-wide findings and caveats: Only a small number of patients had complete blood and tumor samples.

The CDR3 is 16 residues long. CDR1 is SGHDT, CDR2 YYEEEE, per germline. J gave up 6 bases and V 7 bases, and 14 bases lay outside the gene matches. The table lists this clone with a count of one. What it binds is unknown. Amplification used 60 V beta primers and 13 J beta primers. Repertoires were generated with immunoSEQ multiplex PCR, while TCRdb's copy carries only in-frame clones and drops some. The table has fewer than 100,000 clones, 80% to 90% seen once. Blood PBMC samples: pre-vaccination, two weeks post third vaccination, and at tumor progression. The clonotype comes from a human donor with glioblastoma. The specimen comprised blood, sampled before dendritic cell vaccination. This chain connects TRBV5-6 to TRBJ2-7; 12 positions match TRBD1. The CDR3 nucleotides are TGTGCCAGCCTCCATCGAAGGGACAGGGGGCGCGGCGAGCAGTACTTC. This encodes CASLHRRDRGRGEQYF.